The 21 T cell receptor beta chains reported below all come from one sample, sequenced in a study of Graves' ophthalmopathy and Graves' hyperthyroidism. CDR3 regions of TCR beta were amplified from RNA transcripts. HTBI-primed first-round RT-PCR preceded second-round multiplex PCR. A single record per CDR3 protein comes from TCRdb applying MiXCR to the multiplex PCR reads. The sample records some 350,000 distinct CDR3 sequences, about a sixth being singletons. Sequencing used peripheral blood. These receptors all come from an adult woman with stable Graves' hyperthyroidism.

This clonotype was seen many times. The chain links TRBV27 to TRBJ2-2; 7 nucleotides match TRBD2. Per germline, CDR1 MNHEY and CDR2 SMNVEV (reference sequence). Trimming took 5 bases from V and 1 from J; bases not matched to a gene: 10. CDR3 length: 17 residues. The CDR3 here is CASSPSSGRGNTGELFF. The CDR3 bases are TGTGCCAGCAGTCCCTCTAGCGGTCGAGGGAACACCGGGGAGCTGTTTTTT.

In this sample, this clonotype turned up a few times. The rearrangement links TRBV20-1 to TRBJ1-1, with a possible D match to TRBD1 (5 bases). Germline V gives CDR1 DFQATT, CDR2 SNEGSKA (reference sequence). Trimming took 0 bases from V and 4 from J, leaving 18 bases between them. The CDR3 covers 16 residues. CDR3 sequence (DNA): TGCAGTGCTAGAGAGCTTGCCGGGGCCGTGAGCACTGAAGCTTTCTTT. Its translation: CSARELAGAVSTEAFF.

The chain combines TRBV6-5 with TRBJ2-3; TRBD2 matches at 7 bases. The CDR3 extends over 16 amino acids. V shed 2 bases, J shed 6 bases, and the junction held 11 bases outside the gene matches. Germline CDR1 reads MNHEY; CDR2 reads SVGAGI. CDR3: CASSYGAGGRGDTQYF. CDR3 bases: TGTGCCAGCAGTTACGGGGCCGGCGGGAGAGGGGATACGCAGTATTTT.

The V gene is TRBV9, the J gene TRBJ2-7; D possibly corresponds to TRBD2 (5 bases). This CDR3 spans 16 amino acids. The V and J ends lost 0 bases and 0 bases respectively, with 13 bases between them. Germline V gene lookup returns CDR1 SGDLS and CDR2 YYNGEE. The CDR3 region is CASSVAPSSSSYEQYF. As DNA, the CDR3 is TGTGCCAGCAGCGTAGCACCTAGCAGCAGCTCCTACGAGCAGTACTTC.

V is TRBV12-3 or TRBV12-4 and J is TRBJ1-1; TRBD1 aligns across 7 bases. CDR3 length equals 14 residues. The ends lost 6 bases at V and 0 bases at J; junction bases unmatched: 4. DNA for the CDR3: TGTGCCAGCAGGGGGGGACAGATGAACACTGAAGCTTTCTTT. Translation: CASRGGQMNTEAFF.

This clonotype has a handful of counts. The CDR3 bases are TGCAGTGCCCAGACGGGACTAGCGGGTTCCTACGAGCAGTACTTC. Protein: CSAQTGLAGSYEQYF. The chain employs TRBV20-1 and TRBJ2-7, with 12 nucleotides matching TRBD2. Germline loops: CDR1 DFQATT, CDR2 SNEGSKA (reference sequence). The CDR3 runs to 15 residues. V lost 6 bases, J lost 1 base, and 7 bases stayed unmatched.

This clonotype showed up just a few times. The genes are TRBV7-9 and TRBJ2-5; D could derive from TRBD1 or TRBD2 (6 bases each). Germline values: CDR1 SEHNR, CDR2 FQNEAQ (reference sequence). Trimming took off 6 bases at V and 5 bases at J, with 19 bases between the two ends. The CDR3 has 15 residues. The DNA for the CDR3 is TGTGCCAGCAGGAGGTCCAATTCGGGGGCTGAGACCCAGTACTTC. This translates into CASRRSNSGAETQYF.

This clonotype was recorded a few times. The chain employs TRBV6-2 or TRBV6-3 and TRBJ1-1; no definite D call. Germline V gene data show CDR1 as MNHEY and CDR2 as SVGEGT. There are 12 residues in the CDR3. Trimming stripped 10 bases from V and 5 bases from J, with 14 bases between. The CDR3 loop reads CANSPEETEAFF. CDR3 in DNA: TGTGCCAACAGCCCGGAGGAAACTGAAGCTTTCTTT.

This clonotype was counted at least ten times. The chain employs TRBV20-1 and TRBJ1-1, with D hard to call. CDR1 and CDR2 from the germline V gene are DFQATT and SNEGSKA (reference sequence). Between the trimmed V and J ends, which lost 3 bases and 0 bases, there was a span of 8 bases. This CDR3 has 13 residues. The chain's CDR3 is CSASKGVNTEAFF. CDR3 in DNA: TGCAGTGCTAGTAAAGGCGTGAACACTGAAGCTTTCTTT.

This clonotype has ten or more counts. The CDR3 bases are TGTGCCTCGACAGGGGGCTATGGCTACACCTTC. This translates into CASTGGYGYTF. The chain recombines TRBV30 with TRBJ1-2; 9 bases map to TRBD1. Germline CDR1 reads GTSNPN; CDR2 reads SVGIG (reference sequence). The CDR3 extends over 11 amino acids. Germline trimming cut 7 bases from V and 4 bases from J; bases unmatched to any gene: 1. Drawing the rest from reference TRBV30 and TRBJ1-2, the complete variable domain is SQTIHQWPATLVQPVGSPLSLECTVEGTSNPNLYWYRQAAGRGLQLLFYSVGIGQISSEVPQNLSASRPQDRQFILSSKKLLLSDSGFYLCASTGGYGYTFGSGTRLTVV.

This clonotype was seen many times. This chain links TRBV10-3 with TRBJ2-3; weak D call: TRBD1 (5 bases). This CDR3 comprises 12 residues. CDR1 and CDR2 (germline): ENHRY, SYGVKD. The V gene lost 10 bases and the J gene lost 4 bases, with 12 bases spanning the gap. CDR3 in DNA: TGTGCCACCGAGGACAACCCAGATACGCAGTATTTT. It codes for CATEDNPDTQYF.

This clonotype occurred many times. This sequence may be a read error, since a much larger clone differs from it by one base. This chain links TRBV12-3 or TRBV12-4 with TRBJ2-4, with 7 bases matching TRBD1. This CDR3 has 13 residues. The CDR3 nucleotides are TGTGCCGGCAGCCAGGGGGAATGGAACATTCAGTACTTC. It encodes CAGSQGEWNIQYF.

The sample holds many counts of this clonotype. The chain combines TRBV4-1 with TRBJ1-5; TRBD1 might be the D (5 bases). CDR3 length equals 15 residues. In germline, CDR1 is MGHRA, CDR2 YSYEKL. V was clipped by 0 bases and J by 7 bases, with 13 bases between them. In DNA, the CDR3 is TGCGCCAGCAGCCAAGATTGGCAGGGTTGGCAGCCCCAGCATTTT. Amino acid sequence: CASSQDWQGWQPQHF.

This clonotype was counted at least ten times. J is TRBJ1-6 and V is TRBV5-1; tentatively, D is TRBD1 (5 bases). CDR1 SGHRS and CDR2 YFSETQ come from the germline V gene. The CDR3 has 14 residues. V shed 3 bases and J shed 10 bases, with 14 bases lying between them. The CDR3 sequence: CASSWDGGYSPLHF. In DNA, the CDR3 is TGCGCCAGCAGCTGGGACGGAGGCTACTCACCCCTCCACTTT.

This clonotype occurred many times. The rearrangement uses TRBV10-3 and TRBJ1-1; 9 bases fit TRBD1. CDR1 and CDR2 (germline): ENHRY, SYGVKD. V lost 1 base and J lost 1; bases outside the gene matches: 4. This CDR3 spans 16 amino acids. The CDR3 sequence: CAISEYGTGSNTEAFF. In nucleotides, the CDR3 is TGTGCCATCAGTGAGTACGGGACAGGGTCGAACACTGAAGCTTTCTTT.

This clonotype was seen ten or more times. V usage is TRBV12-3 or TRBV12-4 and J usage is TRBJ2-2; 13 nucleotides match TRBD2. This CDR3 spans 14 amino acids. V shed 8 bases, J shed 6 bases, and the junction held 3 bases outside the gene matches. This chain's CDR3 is CASGGLAGPGELFF. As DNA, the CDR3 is TGTGCCAGCGGGGGACTAGCGGGACCCGGGGAGCTGTTTTTT.

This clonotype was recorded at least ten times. The DNA for the CDR3 is TGTGCCAGCAGCTTTCTGTCCGGCAATCAGCCCCAGCATTTT. As protein: CASSFLSGNQPQHF. The V gene is TRBV7-2, the J gene TRBJ1-5; D is unclear. The V gene lost 3 bases and the J gene lost 2 bases, with 8 bases spanning the gap. This CDR3 spans 14 amino acids. CDR1 SGHTA and CDR2 FQGNSA come from the germline V gene.

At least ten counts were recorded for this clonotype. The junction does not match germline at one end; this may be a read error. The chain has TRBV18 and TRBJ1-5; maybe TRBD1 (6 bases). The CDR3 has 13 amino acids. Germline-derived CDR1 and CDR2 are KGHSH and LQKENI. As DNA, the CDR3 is TGCGCCAGCAGCCCGGACAGTAATCAGCCCCAGCATTTT. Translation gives CASSPDSNQPQHF.

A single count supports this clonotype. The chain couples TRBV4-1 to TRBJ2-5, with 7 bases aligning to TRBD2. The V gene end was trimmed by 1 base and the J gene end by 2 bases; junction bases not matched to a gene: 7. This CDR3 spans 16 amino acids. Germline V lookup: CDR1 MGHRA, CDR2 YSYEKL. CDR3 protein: CASSQVAAGTQETQYF. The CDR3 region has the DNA TGCGCCAGCAGCCAAGTTGCAGCGGGGACTCAAGAGACCCAGTACTTC.

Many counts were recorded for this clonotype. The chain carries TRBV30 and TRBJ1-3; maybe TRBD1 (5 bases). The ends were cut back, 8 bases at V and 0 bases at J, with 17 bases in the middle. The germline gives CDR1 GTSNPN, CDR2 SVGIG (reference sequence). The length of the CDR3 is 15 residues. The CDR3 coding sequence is TGTGCCCTAAGGCTGGGGCCGTCCTCTGGAAACACCATATATTTT. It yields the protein CALRLGPSSGNTIYF.

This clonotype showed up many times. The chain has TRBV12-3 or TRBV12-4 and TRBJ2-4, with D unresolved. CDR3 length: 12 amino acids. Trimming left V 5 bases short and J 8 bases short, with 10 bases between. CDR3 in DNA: TGTGCCAGCAGTCCGCTTCGGGACATTCAGTACTTC. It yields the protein CASSPLRDIQYF.